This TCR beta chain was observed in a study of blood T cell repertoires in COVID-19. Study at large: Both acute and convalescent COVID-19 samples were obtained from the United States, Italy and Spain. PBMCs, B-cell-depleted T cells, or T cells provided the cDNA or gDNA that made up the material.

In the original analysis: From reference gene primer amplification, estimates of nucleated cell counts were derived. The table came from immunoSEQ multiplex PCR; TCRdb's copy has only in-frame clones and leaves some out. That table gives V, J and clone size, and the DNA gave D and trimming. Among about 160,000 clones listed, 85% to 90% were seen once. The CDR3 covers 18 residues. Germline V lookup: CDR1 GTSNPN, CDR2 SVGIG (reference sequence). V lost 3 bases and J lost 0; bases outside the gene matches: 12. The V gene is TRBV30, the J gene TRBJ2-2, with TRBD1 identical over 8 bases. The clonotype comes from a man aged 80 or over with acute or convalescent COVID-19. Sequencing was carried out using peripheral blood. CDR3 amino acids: CAWRGTGSPFANTGELFF. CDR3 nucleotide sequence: TGTGCCTGGAGAGGGACAGGCTCGCCGTTCGCGAACACCGGGGAGCTGTTTTTT.